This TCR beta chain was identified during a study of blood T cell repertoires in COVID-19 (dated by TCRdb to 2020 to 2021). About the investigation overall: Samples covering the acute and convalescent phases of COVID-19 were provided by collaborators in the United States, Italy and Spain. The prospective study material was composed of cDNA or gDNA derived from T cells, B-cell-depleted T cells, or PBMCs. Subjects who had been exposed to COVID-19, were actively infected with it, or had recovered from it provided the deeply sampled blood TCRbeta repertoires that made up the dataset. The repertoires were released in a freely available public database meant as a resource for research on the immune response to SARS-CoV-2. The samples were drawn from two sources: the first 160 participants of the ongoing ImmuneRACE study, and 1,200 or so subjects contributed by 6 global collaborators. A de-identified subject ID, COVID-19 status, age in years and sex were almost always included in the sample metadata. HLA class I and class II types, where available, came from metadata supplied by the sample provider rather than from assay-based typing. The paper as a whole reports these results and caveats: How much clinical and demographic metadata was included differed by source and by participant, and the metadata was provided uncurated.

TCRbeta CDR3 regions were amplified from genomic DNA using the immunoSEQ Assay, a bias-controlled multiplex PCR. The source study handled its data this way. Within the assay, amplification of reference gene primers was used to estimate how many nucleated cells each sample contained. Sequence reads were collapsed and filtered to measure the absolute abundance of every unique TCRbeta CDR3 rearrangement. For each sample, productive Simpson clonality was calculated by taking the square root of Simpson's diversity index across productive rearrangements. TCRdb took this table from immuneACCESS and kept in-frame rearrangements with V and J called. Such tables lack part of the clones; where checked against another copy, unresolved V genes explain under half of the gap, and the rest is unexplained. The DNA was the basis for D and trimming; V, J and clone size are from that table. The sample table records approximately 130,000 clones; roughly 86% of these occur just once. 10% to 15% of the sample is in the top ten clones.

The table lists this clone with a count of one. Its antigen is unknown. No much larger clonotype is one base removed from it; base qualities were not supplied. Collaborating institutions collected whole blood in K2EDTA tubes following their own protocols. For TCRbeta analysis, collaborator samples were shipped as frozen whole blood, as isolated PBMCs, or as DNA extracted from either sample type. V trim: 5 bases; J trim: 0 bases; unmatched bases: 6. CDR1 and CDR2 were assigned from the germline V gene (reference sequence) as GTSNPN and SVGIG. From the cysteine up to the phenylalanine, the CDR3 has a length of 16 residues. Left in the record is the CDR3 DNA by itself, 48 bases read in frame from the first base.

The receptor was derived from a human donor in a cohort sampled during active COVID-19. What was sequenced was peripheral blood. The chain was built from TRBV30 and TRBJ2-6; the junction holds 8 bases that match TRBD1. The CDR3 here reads CAWDRGPASGANVLTF. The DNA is TGTGCCTGGGACAGGGGCCCCGCCTCTGGGGCCAACGTCCTGACTTTC.